This TCR beta chain was profiled in a study of T cell clonotyping in hematopoietic cell transplantation. Of note for this clone: Its matching antigen is unknown.

Points from the study as a whole: Higher Inverse Simpson Index values in graft donor and pretransplant recipient predicted broader posttransplant TCR diversity. Few recipient clonotypes overlapped donors; over 95% were de novo at given depth.

Assay: immunoSEQ multiplex PCR; the TCRdb copy retains only in-frame clones and omits some. The sample contains some 30,000 clones, approximately 90% of which appear only once. The source was PBMCs, collected 100 days after allogeneic stem cell transplant. This TCR was recovered from a female patient aged 45-60 years who had an allogeneic stem cell transplant from a related donor, so the T cells may come from the graft donor. Some clones in this sample may be carry-over from other donors' samples.

CDR3: CASRTGVYGYTF. CDR3 sequence (DNA): TGTGCCAGTAGGACAGGAGTCTATGGCTACACCTTC. The V call is TRBV19, the J call TRBJ1-2; a possible D gene is TRBD1 (6 bases). Trimming took 6 bases from V and 4 from J, leaving 9 bases between them. The CDR3 is 12 residues long. Germline values: CDR1 LNHDA, CDR2 SQIVND (reference sequence).